The next 18 T cell receptor beta chains were all read from a single sample in a study of technical replicates of blood from a handful of donors. The repertoire was sequenced with immunoSEQ multiplex PCR; TCRdb's copy has only in-frame clones and lacks some. The data contain 55,000 to 75,000 clones, around 96% of them seen just once; the ten biggest clones take up about 2.9%. Sequencing was carried out using PBMCs. These receptors all stem from a human donor in good health. Some clones in this sample may be carry-over from other donors' samples.

The CDR3 spells CASSQESTGLYGYTF. The DNA for the CDR3 is TGCGCCAGCAGCCAAGAAAGTACAGGCCTCTATGGCTACACCTTC. The chain employs TRBV4-1 and TRBJ1-2; perhaps TRBD1 as D (5 bases). There are 15 residues in the CDR3. Trimming removed 0 bases at V and 4 bases at J, with 12 bases between. The germline CDR1 and CDR2 sequences are MGHRA and YSYEKL.

The chain combines TRBV15 with TRBJ1-5; D call uncertain. V was shortened by 3 bases and J by 3 bases, with 9 bases between the two germline ends. Germline V gene data show CDR1 as LNHNV and CDR2 as YYDKDF (reference sequence). This CDR3 is 14 amino acids long. As DNA, the CDR3 is TGTGCCACCAGCAGTTCGGGGTACAATCAGCCCCAGCATTTT. This codes for CATSSSGYNQPQHF.

CDR3: CASIQEEGSYEQYF. CDR3 coding DNA: TGTGCCAGCATCCAGGAGGAAGGATCCTACGAGCAGTACTTC. The chain uses TRBV2 and TRBJ2-7; D is perhaps TRBD2 (5 bases). The CDR3 has 14 residues. Trimming left V 7 bases short and J 1 base short, with 14 bases between. The V gene's germline CDR1 is SNHLY and CDR2 FYNNEI.

The rearrangement uses TRBV11-2 and TRBJ1-1, with no clear D. V was trimmed by 1 base and J by 3 bases, leaving 18 bases between them. There are 17 residues in the CDR3. Germline lookup yields CDR1 SGHAT and CDR2 FQNNGV. CDR3 in DNA: TGTGCCAGCAGCTTAGGATCCCTGGCGGGATCCCACACTGAAGCTTTCTTT. It is translated as CASSLGSLAGSHTEAFF.

The genes are TRBV2 and TRBJ1-5; D uncertain. The V end lost 2 bases, the J end lost 3 bases, and 8 bases lay between the germline ends. The CDR3 totals 14 residues. Germline V CDR1 and CDR2: SNHLY, FYNNEI. CDR3 DNA sequence: TGTGCCAGCAGTGAATGGCAATACAATCAGCCCCAGCATTTT. This gives the protein CASSEWQYNQPQHF.

The rearrangement joins TRBV30 to TRBJ2-2, with 9 positions matching TRBD1. This CDR3 contains 14 residues. Germline V CDR1 and CDR2: GTSNPN, SVGIG (reference sequence). J was trimmed by 8 bases and V by 5 bases; bases with no gene match: 9. The CDR3 sequence: CAWSGTGSVGELFF. The CDR3 DNA follows: TGTGCCTGGTCTGGGACAGGGTCGGTGGGGGAGCTGTTTTTT.

V is TRBV11-1 and J is TRBJ2-7; TRBD1 matches 10 bases. This CDR3 is 15 amino acids long. Germline CDR1 reads SGHAT; CDR2 reads FQDESV (reference sequence). J lost 5 bases, V lost 1 base, and 5 bases had no gene match. This chain's CDR3 is CASSLEGTGDNEQYF. Here the CDR3 DNA reads TGTGCCAGCAGCTTAGAAGGGACAGGGGACAACGAGCAGTACTTC.

The rearrangement uses TRBV4-1 and TRBJ2-7; D perhaps matches TRBD1 (6 bases). The germline V gene has CDR1 MGHRA and CDR2 YSYEKL. CDR3 length equals 16 residues. Trimming took off 1 base at V and 3 bases at J, with 16 bases between the two ends. The CDR3 reads CASSQGFATGVYEQYF. In DNA, the CDR3 is TGCGCCAGCAGCCAAGGGTTCGCGACAGGAGTCTACGAGCAGTACTTC.

The chain has TRBV6-5 and TRBJ1-3; maybe TRBD1 (5 bases). Germline-derived CDR1 and CDR2 are MNHEY and SVGAGI. This CDR3 is 14 amino acids long. The V gene lost 6 bases and the J gene lost 0 bases, with 9 bases spanning the gap. The CDR3 nucleotides read TGTGCCAGCAGAACAGGTGGCTCTGGAAACACCATATATTTT. Translation: CASRTGGSGNTIYF.

This rearrangement joins TRBV7-9 to TRBJ1-2; a weak D match, TRBD1 (6 bases). Germline V lookup: CDR1 SEHNR, CDR2 FQNEAQ (reference sequence). This CDR3 contains 13 residues. V was trimmed by 1 base and J by 8 bases, leaving 11 bases between them. CDR3 region: CASSLEQGLGYTF. CDR3 DNA sequence: TGTGCCAGCAGCTTAGAACAGGGATTGGGCTACACCTTC.

This rearrangement joins TRBV5-6 to TRBJ1-2; TRBD1 agrees at 7 bases. Losses at the gene ends were 3 bases for V and 4 bases for J; bases not matched to a gene: 9. Germline loops: CDR1 SGHDT, CDR2 YYEEEE. The CDR3 spans 15 residues. The CDR3 is CASSWGDSTLYGYTF. For the CDR3, the DNA is TGTGCCAGCAGCTGGGGGGACAGTACCCTCTATGGCTACACCTTC.

DNA for the CDR3: TGTGCCAGCCAAGCCCTATTACAGGGACTATATGGCTACACCTTC. It is translated as CASQALLQGLYGYTF. The chain has TRBV19 and TRBJ1-2; tentatively, D is TRBD1 (6 bases). Germline V CDR1 and CDR2: LNHDA, SQIVND (reference sequence). The CDR3 covers 15 residues. Trimming took off 9 bases at V and 5 bases at J, with 22 bases between the two ends.

The genes are TRBV4-1 and TRBJ2-5, with a possible D match to TRBD1 (7 bases). This CDR3 is built from 15 residues. Germline V gene data show CDR1 as MGHRA and CDR2 as YSYEKL. V was pared by 4 bases and J by 2 bases, with 14 bases between. The CDR3, as DNA: TGCGCCAGCAGCCGCCAGGGGGGATGGCAAGAGACCCAGTACTTC. Encoded protein: CASSRQGGWQETQYF.

This sequence joins TRBV11-2 and TRBJ2-1; 10 bases are shared with TRBD2. Losses at the gene ends were 5 bases for V and 0 bases for J; bases not matched to a gene: 1. Germline lookup yields CDR1 SGHAT and CDR2 FQNNGV. This CDR3 is built from 15 residues. CDR3 in amino acids: CASSASGSSYNEQFF. For the CDR3, the DNA is TGTGCCAGCAGCGCTAGCGGGAGCTCCTACAATGAGCAGTTCTTC.

V is TRBV4-2 and J is TRBJ2-2; 8 nucleotides line up with TRBD2. The CDR3 has 15 amino acids. The V gene end was trimmed by 4 bases and the J gene end by 1 base; junction bases not matched to a gene: 2. CDR1 LGHNA and CDR2 YNFKEQ come from the germline V gene. CDR3 in DNA: TGTGCCAGCAGCCCACGGGGGGGGAACACCGGGGAGCTGTTTTTT. Its translation: CASSPRGGNTGELFF.

The J gene is TRBJ2-3, the V gene TRBV9; D not resolved. The germline V and J ends were trimmed by 4 bases and 0 bases, with 12 bases remaining between them. This CDR3 comprises 15 residues. The germline gives CDR1 SGDLS, CDR2 YYNGEE. CDR3 amino acids: CASSLRAVSTDTQYF. The CDR3 nucleotides are TGTGCCAGCAGCCTGAGAGCCGTAAGCACAGATACGCAGTATTTT.

This CDR3 is CASSEARGAGELFF. Here the CDR3 DNA reads TGTGCCAGCAGTGAAGCGCGGGGGGCCGGGGAGCTGTTTTTT. The chain combines TRBV6-1 with TRBJ2-2, with 8 bases lining up with TRBD2. Unmatched junction bases numbered 0, after V lost 0 bases and J lost 6 bases. Germline CDR1 and CDR2: MNHNS and SASEGT. This CDR3 is 14 amino acids long.

The chain has TRBV19 and TRBJ2-4; TRBD2 agrees at 11 bases. The CDR3 runs 17 residues. Per the germline V gene, CDR1 is LNHDA and CDR2 is SQIVND (reference sequence). V dropped 4 bases and J dropped 1; count of bases not matched to a gene: 6. The CDR3 loop is CASSRVSGGAAKNIQYF. The CDR3 nucleotides are TGTGCCAGTAGTAGGGTTAGCGGGGGGGCCGCCAAAAACATTCAGTACTTC.